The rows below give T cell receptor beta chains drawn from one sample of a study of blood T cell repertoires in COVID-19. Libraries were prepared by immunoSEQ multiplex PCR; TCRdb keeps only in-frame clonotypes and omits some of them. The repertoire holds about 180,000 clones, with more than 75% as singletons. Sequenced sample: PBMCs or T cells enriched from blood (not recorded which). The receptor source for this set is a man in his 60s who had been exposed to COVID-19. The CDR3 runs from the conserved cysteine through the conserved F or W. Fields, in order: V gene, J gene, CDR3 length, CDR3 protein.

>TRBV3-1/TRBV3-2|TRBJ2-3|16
CASSLAPGQGTDTQYF
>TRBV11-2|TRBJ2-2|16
CASSFGAGGPTGELFF
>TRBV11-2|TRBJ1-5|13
CASSRTGGQPQHF
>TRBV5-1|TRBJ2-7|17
CASSLFGGASGRNEQYF
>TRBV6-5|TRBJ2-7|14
CASSHGQGTYEQYF
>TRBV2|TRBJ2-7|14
CASTLDRGSYEQYF
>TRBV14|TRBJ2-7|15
CASSQVGQGLYEQYF
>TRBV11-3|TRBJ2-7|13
CASSLPAAYEQYF
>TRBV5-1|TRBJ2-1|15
CASSQGLLGGDEQFF
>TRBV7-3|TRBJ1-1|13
CASSLNGQGEAFF
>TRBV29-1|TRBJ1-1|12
CSVGASFTEAFF